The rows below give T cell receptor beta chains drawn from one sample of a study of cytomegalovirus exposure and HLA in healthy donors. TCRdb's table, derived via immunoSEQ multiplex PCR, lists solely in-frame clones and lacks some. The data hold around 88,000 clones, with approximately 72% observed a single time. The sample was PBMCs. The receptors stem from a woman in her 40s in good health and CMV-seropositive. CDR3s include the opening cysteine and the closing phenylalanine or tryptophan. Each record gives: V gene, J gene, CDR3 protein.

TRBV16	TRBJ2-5	CASSHLLSVLQETQYF
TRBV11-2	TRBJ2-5	CASSLNRRFQETQYF
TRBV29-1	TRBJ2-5	CSAHRGETQYF
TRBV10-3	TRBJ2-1	CAISERGIPSSYNEQFF
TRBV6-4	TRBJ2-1	CASSDGAVNEQFF
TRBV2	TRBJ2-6	CASRTGATGANVLTF
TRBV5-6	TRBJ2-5	CASSLGQRQETQYF
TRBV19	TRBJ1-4	CASSTGTANEKLFF
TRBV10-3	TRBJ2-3	CAISEHLAGGKDTQYF
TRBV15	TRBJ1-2	CATSRDPATSGGYTF
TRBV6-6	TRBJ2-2	CASGRAGGSVSGELFF
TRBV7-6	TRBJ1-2	CASSLQTGGVDGYTF
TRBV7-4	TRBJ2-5	CASSLGGWTSGSSEKTQYF
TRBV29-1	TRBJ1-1	CSVAKGHPNTEAFF
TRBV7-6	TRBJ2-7	CASSSPGLASEQYF
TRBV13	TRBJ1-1	CASSLGRTRALINTEAFF
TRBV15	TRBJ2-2	CATSRDLGVGELFF
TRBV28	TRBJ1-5	CASSPVPGTDQPQHF
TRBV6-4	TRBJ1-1	CASSERTTSEAFF
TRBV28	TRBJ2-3	CASSQSTVTDTQYF
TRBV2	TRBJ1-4	CASIPERGTRELFF
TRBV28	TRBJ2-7	CASSFGGGYEQYF
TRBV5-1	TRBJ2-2	CASSGTGARSTGELFF
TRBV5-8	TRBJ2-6	CASISSGTGHSGANVLTF